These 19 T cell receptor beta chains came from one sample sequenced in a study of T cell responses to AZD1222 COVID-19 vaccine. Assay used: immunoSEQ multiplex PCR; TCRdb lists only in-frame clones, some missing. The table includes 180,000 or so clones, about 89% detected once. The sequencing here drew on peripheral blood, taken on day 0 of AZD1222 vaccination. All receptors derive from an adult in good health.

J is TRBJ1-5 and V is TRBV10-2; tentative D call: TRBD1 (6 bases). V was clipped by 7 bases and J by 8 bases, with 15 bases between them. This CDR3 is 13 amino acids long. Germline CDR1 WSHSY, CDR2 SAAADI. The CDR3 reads CASIGTYVEPQHF. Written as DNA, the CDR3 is TGCGCCAGCATTGGGACATACGTTGAGCCCCAGCATTTT.

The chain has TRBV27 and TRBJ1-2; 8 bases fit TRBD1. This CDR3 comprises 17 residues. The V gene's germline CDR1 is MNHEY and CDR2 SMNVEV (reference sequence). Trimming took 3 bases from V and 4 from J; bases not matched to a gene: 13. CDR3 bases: TGTGCCAGCAGTTTTTTCTACCAGGGGGCGCGAGGCTATGGCTACACCTTC. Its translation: CASSFFYQGARGYGYTF.

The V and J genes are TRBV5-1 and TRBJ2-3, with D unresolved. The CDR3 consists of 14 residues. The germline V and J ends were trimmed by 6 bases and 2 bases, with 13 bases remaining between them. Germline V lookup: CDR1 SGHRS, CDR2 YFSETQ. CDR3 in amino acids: CASTGPQPTDTQYF. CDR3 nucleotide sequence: TGCGCCAGCACCGGGCCGCAGCCCACAGATACGCAGTATTTT.

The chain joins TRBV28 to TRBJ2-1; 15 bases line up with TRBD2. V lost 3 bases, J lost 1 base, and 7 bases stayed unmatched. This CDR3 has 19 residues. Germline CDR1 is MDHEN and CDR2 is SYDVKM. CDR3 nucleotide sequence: TGTGCCAGCAGTTTTTCGCTGGGACTAGCGGGAGGATCCTACAATGAGCAGTTCTTC. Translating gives CASSFSLGLAGGSYNEQFF.

The CDR3: CASSLFPQPQHF. CDR3 in DNA: TGTGCCAGCAGTTTATTCCCTCAGCCCCAGCATTTT. The chain recombines TRBV28 with TRBJ1-5; D not certain. The CDR3 sequence is 12 residues long. Germline V CDR1 and CDR2: MDHEN, SYDVKM. V lost 1 base, J lost 6 bases, and 4 bases lay in between.

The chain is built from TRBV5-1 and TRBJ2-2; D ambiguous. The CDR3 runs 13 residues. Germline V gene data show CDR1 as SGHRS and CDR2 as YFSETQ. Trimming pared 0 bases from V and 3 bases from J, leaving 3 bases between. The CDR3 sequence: CASSLEYTGELFF. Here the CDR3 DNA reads TGCGCCAGCAGCTTGGAGTACACCGGGGAGCTGTTTTTT.

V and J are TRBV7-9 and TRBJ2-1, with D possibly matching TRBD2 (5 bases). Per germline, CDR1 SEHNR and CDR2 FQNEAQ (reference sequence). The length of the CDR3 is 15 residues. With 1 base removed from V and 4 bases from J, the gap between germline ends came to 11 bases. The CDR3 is CASSLGGVGYNEQFF. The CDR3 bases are TGTGCCAGCAGCTTAGGGGGAGTGGGTTACAATGAGCAGTTCTTC. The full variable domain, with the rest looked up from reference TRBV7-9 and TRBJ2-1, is DTGVSQNPRHKITKRGQNVTFRCDPISEHNRLYWYRQTLGQGPEFLTYFQNEAQLEKSRLLSDRFSAERPKGSFSTLEIQRTEQGDSAMYLCASSLGGVGYNEQFFGPGTRLTVL.

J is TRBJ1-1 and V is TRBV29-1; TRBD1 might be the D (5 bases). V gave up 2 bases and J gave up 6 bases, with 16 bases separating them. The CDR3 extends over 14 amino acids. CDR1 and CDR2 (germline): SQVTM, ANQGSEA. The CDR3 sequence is CSVELGGGSAEAFF. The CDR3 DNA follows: TGCAGCGTTGAACTCGGGGGTGGGAGTGCTGAAGCTTTCTTT. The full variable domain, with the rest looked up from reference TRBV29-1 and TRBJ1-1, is SAVISQKPSRDICQRGTSLTIQCQVDSQVTMMFWYRQQPGQSLTLIATANQGSEATYESGFVIDKFPISRPNLTFSTLTVSNMSPEDSSIYLCSVELGGGSAEAFFGQGTRLTVV.

The CDR3 nucleotides are TGCGCCAGCAGCGTACAGGGGGCAGCTAATGAAAAACTGTTTTTT. This translates into CASSVQGAANEKLFF. This sequence joins TRBV5-1 and TRBJ1-4; 9 bases align to TRBD1. The germline gives CDR1 SGHRS, CDR2 YFSETQ. The CDR3 loop spans 15 amino acids. V lost 4 bases to trimming and J lost 3 bases; unmatched junction nucleotides: 4.

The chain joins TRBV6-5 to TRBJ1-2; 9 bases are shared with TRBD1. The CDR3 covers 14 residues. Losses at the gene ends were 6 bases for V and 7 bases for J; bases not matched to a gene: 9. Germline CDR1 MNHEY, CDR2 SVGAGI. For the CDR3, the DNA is TGTGCCAGCAGGGGCACAGGGGGCGTAAGTGGCTACACCTTC. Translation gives CASRGTGGVSGYTF.

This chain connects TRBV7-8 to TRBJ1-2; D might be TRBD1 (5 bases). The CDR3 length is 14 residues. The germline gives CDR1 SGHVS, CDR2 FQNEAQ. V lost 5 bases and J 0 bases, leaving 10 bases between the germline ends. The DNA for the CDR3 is TGTGCCAGCAGCAAATGGGGCTCTAACTATGGCTACACCTTC. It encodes CASSKWGSNYGYTF.

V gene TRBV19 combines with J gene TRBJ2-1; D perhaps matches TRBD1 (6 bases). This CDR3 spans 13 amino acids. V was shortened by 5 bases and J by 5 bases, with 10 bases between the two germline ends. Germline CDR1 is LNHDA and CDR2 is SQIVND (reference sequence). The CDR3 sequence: CASSQGHHNEQFF. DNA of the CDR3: TGTGCCAGTAGTCAGGGACACCACAATGAGCAGTTCTTC.

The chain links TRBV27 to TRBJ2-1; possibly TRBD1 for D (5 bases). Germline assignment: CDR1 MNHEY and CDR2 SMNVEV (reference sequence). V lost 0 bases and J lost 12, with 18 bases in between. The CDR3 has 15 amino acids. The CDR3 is CASSLSGERIYGQFF. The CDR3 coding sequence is TGTGCCAGCAGTTTATCAGGGGAAAGGATATACGGGCAGTTCTTC.

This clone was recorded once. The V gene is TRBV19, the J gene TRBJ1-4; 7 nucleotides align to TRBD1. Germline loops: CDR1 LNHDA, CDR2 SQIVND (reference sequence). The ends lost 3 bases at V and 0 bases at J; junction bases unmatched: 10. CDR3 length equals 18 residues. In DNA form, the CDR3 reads TGTGCCAGTAGTATTACCGGGACAGCCTTTGCAACTAATGAAAAACTGTTTTTT. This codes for CASSITGTAFATNEKLFF.

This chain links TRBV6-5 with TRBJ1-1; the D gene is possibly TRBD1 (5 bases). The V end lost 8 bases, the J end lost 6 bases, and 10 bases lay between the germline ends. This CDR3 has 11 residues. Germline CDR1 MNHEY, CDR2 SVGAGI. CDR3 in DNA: TGTGCCAGCGTTGGGGGGGCTGAAGCTTTCTTT. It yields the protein CASVGGAEAFF.

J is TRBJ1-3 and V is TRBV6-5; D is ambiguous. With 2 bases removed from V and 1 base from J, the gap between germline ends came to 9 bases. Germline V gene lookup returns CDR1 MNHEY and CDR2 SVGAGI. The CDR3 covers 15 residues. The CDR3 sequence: CASSYGSRSGNTIYF. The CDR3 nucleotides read TGTGCCAGCAGTTACGGCAGCCGGTCTGGAAACACCATATATTTT.

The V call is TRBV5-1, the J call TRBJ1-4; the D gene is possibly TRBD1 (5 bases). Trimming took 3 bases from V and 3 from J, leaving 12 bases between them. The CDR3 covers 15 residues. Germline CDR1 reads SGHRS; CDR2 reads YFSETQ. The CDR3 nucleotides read TGCGCCAGCAGCTCCGGGGGGACTGCTAATGAAAAACTGTTTTTT. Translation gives CASSSGGTANEKLFF.

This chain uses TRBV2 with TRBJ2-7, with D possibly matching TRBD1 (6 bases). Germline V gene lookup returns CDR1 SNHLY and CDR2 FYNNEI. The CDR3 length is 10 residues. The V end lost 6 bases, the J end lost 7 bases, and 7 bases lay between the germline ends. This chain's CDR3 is CASRRGEQYF. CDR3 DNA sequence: TGTGCCAGCAGGAGGGGGGAGCAGTACTTC.

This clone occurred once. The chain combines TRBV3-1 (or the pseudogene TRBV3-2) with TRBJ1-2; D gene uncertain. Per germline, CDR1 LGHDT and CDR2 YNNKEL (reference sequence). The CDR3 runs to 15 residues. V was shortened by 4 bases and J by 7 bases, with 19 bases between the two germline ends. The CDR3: CASSPPGEGRFGYTF. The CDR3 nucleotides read TGTGCCAGCAGCCCCCCCGGGGAGGGCAGGTTTGGCTACACCTTC.